The next 21 T cell receptor beta chains were all read from a single sample in a study of identical twins. In TCRdb, the 5' RACE reads were re-called with MiXCR into one record per CDR3 protein. The table records around 960,000 distinct CDR3 sequences, around an eighth of them present only once. This sample also appeared in a second study, on yellow fever vaccine responses in identical twins.

What was sequenced was PBMCs. These receptors were taken from a woman under 30 in good health.

The sample holds many counts of this clonotype. This chain uses TRBV13 with TRBJ2-7; D not resolved. CDR3 length equals 13 residues. CDR1 is PRHDT, CDR2 FYEKMQ, per germline (reference sequence). V was cut by 6 bases and J by 0 bases, with 9 bases left in between. The CDR3 region has the DNA TGTGCCAGCAGAGGACCGAGCTCCTACGAGCAGTACGTC. It specifies CASRGPSSYEQYV.

V usage is TRBV28 and J usage is TRBJ2-7; no reliable D call. The germline V gene has CDR1 MDHEN and CDR2 SYDVKM. The CDR3 spans 14 residues. V dropped 2 bases and J dropped 6 bases, with 14 bases sitting between them. The CDR3 here is CASSLNPGSSEQYV. CDR3 in DNA: TGTGCCAGCAGTTTAAATCCCGGCAGCTCCGAGCAGTACGTC.

This chain connects TRBV2 to TRBJ1-1, with D hard to call. In germline, CDR1 is SNHLY, CDR2 FYNNEI. Trimming removed 2 bases from V and 7 bases from J, with 17 bases in between. The CDR3 is 15 residues long. This CDR3 reads CASSETVYPASEAFF. CDR3 nucleotide sequence: TGTGCCAGCAGTGAAACCGTCTACCCAGCGAGTGAAGCTTTCTTT.

In this sample, this clonotype turned up many times. This rearrangement joins TRBV6-2 or TRBV6-3 to TRBJ2-7; D unclear. CDR1 and CDR2 (germline): MNHEY, SVGEGT. With 6 bases removed from V and 1 base from J, the gap between germline ends came to 10 bases. CDR3 length: 13 residues. The CDR3 DNA follows: TGTGCCAGCAGCCGGAGTGTGTCCTACGAGCAGTACTTC. It specifies CASSRSVSYEQYF.

The V call is TRBV18, the J call TRBJ2-3; D not resolved. This CDR3 is 16 amino acids long. From germline, CDR1 is KGHSH and CDR2 LQKENI. V shed 3 bases and J shed 5 bases, with 18 bases lying between them. The DNA for the CDR3 is TGTGCCAGCTCACCCCCATCGTTCGTTACCATAGATACGCAGTATTTT. Its protein product is CASSPPSFVTIDTQYF.

This clonotype was detected only a few times. The chain employs TRBV19 and TRBJ1-5; D uncertain. Germline V lookup: CDR1 LNHDA, CDR2 SQIVND (reference sequence). V was cut by 7 bases and J by 2 bases, with 21 bases left in between. The CDR3 totals 17 residues. The CDR3 nucleotides are TGTGCCAGTACCGAAGGGTTGATCCCGAGGGGCAATCAGCCCCAGCATTTT. This encodes CASTEGLIPRGNQPQHF.

This clonotype turned up a few times. The J gene is TRBJ2-3, the V gene TRBV28; tentative D call: TRBD2 (6 bases). CDR1 MDHEN and CDR2 SYDVKM come from the germline V gene. Trimming removed 7 bases at V and 0 bases at J, with 8 bases between. The CDR3 is made up of 13 amino acids. The DNA of the CDR3 is TGTGCCAGCAACCGGGGGAGCACAGATACGCAGTATTTT. Residues: CASNRGSTDTQYF.

This clonotype was seen more than once but under ten times. The genes are TRBV11-3 and TRBJ2-5; 10 positions agree with TRBD1. Germline lookup yields CDR1 SGHNT and CDR2 YENEEA. The CDR3 contains 14 residues. V shed 4 bases, J shed 3 bases, and the junction held 2 bases outside the gene matches. CDR3 coding DNA: TGTGCCAGCAGCTCAGGGACAGGGGAAGAGACCCAGTACTTC. It is translated as CASSSGTGEETQYF.

In this sample, this clonotype turned up a few times. The genes are TRBV20-1 and TRBJ1-2, with 7 bases lining up with TRBD1. The J segment lost 1 base and the V segment lost 0 bases, leaving 5 bases of the junction unmatched. Germline lookup yields CDR1 DFQATT and CDR2 SNEGSKA (reference sequence). There are 15 residues in the CDR3. The DNA of the CDR3 is TGCAGTGCTAGAGATCCCAGGGGGTATAACTATGGCTACACCTTC. This gives the protein CSARDPRGYNYGYTF.

This clonotype was seen repeatedly, ten times or more. The chain uses TRBV14 and TRBJ1-6; TRBD1 matches 10 bases. The CDR3 is made up of 13 amino acids. Germline V gives CDR1 SGHDN, CDR2 FVKESK. J lost 9 bases, V lost 7 bases, and 3 bases had no gene match. The CDR3 here is CASNRQGASPLHF. CDR3 DNA sequence: TGTGCCAGCAACCGACAGGGGGCTTCACCCCTCCACTTT.

There are a few counts of this clonotype. The chain couples TRBV10-3 to TRBJ2-7, with 8 bases identical to TRBD1. The trim removed 2 bases at V and 3 bases at J, leaving 6 bases unmatched. Germline V gives CDR1 ENHRY, CDR2 SYGVKD. CDR3 length: 15 residues. CDR3 DNA: TGTGCCATCAGTGAGAATCCCGGACAGGGCTACGAGCAGTACTTC. Amino acid sequence: CAISENPGQGYEQYF.

This clonotype was counted a few times. The chain couples TRBV10-3 to TRBJ2-3, with 13 bases fitting TRBD2. V trimming: 8 bases; J trimming: 0 bases; junction bases outside the gene matches: 14. Germline V gene sequence: CDR1 ENHRY, CDR2 SYGVKD. CDR3 length: 19 residues. For the CDR3, the DNA is TGTGCCATCCAATCCCGGACTAGCGGGAGTAGTGGGAGCACAGATACGCAGTATTTT. Protein: CAIQSRTSGSSGSTDTQYF.

The chain employs TRBV9 and TRBJ1-1, with a tentative D call TRBD1 (5 bases). Per the germline V gene, CDR1 is SGDLS and CDR2 is YYNGEE. Trimming removed 0 bases at V and 4 bases at J, with 10 bases between. This CDR3 has 14 amino acids. CDR3 sequence: CASSVARAGTEAFF. The CDR3 DNA reads TGTGCCAGCAGCGTAGCCAGGGCAGGCACTGAAGCTTTCTTT.

The chain links TRBV6-1 to TRBJ2-3; D unclear. The length of the CDR3 is 13 residues. V was cut by 6 bases and J by 2 bases, with 9 bases left in between. In germline, CDR1 is MNHNS, CDR2 SASEGT. CDR3 in DNA: TGTGCCAGCAGCCCTATATACACAGATACGCAGTATTTT. It yields the protein CASSPIYTDTQYF.

The chain combines TRBV5-1 with TRBJ2-5; 10 nucleotides line up with TRBD1. With 3 bases clipped from V and 1 base from J, the junction kept 6 bases outside the gene matches. Germline V gene lookup returns CDR1 SGHRS and CDR2 YFSETQ. The CDR3 has 16 amino acids. The CDR3 DNA reads TGCGCCAGCAGCTCACCGGGACAGGGGTCCCAAGAGACCCAGTACTTC. Translating it yields CASSSPGQGSQETQYF.

This clonotype was seen a handful of times. The chain has TRBV14 and TRBJ2-1, with TRBD2 matching 12 bases. The V gene end was trimmed by 2 bases and the J gene end by 8 bases; junction bases not matched to a gene: 1. The CDR3 sequence is 14 residues long. Germline loops: CDR1 SGHDN, CDR2 FVKESK. The CDR3 sequence: CASSQWTSGDEQFF. For the CDR3, the DNA is TGTGCCAGCAGCCAATGGACTAGCGGGGATGAGCAGTTCTTC.

The genes are TRBV5-1 and TRBJ2-2; 12 positions match TRBD2. J was trimmed by 6 bases and V by 2 bases; bases with no gene match: 8. Per germline, CDR1 SGHRS and CDR2 YFSETQ. This CDR3 region has 17 residues. Written as DNA, the CDR3 is TGCGCCAGCAGCTTTGGACTAGCGGGATTGTGGCCCGGGGAGCTGTTTTTT. Amino acid sequence: CASSFGLAGLWPGELFF.

This clonotype showed up many times. CDR3 nucleotide sequence: TGTGCCATCAGTGAATCGGGAAGCGATGAGCAGTTCTTC. As protein: CAISESGSDEQFF. The chain is built from TRBV10-3 and TRBJ2-1, with D maybe TRBD2 (5 bases). V was shortened by 3 bases and J by 8 bases, with 11 bases between the two germline ends. Germline values: CDR1 ENHRY, CDR2 SYGVKD. This CDR3 has 13 residues.

A few counts support this clonotype. V usage is TRBV28 and J usage is TRBJ2-3; 10 bases agree with TRBD2. Germline V gene lookup returns CDR1 MDHEN and CDR2 SYDVKM. Losses at the gene ends were 5 bases for V and 2 bases for J; bases not matched to a gene: 7. This CDR3 has 16 residues. CDR3 nucleotides: TGTGCCAGCAGTCCACCGGGACTAGCGATCACAGATACGCAGTATTTT. This encodes CASSPPGLAITDTQYF.

This clonotype was seen repeatedly, ten times or more. The V gene is TRBV3-1, the J gene TRBJ2-1, with 8 nucleotides matching TRBD2. CDR3 length: 14 residues. From germline, CDR1 is LGHDT and CDR2 YNNKEL (reference sequence). Trimming at V came to 7 bases and at J to 8 bases, leaving 10 bases not matched to a gene. The CDR3 region is CASTLAGRWDEQFF. The CDR3 DNA reads TGTGCCAGCACATTAGCGGGGCGATGGGATGAGCAGTTCTTC.

The table lists this clonotype with a few counts. The V and J genes are TRBV12-3 or TRBV12-4 and TRBJ2-3; D possibly uses TRBD1 or TRBD2 (5 bases each). This CDR3 has 14 residues. The V gene lost 5 bases and the J gene lost 15 bases, with 24 bases spanning the gap. The CDR3 is CASSPWTAGAKCYF. The CDR3 coding sequence is TGTGCCAGCAGTCCGTGGACTGCCGGGGCAAAGTGTTATTTT.